The 15 T cell receptor beta chains in this list originate from one sample, sequenced in a study of cytomegalovirus exposure and HLA in healthy donors. Vbeta (60) and Jbeta (13) primers were used in the PCR. Generated by immunoSEQ multiplex PCR, the TCRdb table keeps only in-frame clones and is missing some. The repertoire table contains about 200,000 clones. The material sequenced was PBMCs. The source of these receptors is a girl aged 2-15 years in good health and CMV-seropositive.

The rearrangement links TRBV7-9 to TRBJ2-7; TRBD1 is a possible D gene (6 bases). This CDR3 spans 14 amino acids. V lost 3 bases and J 4 bases, leaving 13 bases between the germline ends. The germline gives CDR1 SEHNR, CDR2 FQNEAQ (reference sequence). CDR3 in amino acids: CASSFSGVLYEQYF. Here the CDR3 DNA reads TGTGCCAGCAGCTTCTCAGGGGTCCTATACGAGCAGTACTTC.

This chain connects TRBV4-2 to TRBJ2-3; TRBD2 matches 10 bases. CDR1 LGHNA and CDR2 YNFKEQ come from the germline V gene. This CDR3 has 16 residues. V was pared by 0 bases and J by 4 bases, with 4 bases of the junction left unmatched. The CDR3 loop reads CASSQETSGLSDTQYF. In DNA form, the CDR3 reads TGTGCCAGCAGCCAAGAGACTAGCGGGTTGTCAGATACGCAGTATTTT.

The rearrangement joins TRBV5-1 to TRBJ1-5, with 8 bases identical to TRBD1. CDR3 length: 15 residues. Germline V gives CDR1 SGHRS, CDR2 YFSETQ. Trimming took 4 bases from V and 3 from J; bases not matched to a gene: 6. The CDR3 DNA is TGCGCCAGCAGCCTTGGGACAGGCAACAATCAGCCCCAGCATTTT. Encoded protein: CASSLGTGNNQPQHF.

The chain recombines TRBV5-1 with TRBJ1-2; TRBD1 is a possible D gene (6 bases). The CDR3 is 16 amino acids. Germline assignment: CDR1 SGHRS and CDR2 YFSETQ. The V end lost 0 bases, the J end lost 8 bases, and 20 bases lay between the germline ends. For the CDR3, the DNA is TGCGCCAGCAGCTTGGTGGCGCTACAACAGGGTATCGGCTACACCTTC. Amino acid sequence: CASSLVALQQGIGYTF.

The V call is TRBV5-5, the J call TRBJ1-3; D is unresolved. The CDR3 loop spans 14 amino acids. Germline V lookup: CDR1 SGHKS, CDR2 YYEKEE (reference sequence). The V and J ends lost 5 bases and 2 bases respectively, with 11 bases between them. CDR3 in DNA: TGTGCCAGCAGTCCCTTGTACACTGGAAACACCATATATTTT. Its translation is CASSPLYTGNTIYF. The whole variable domain, filled in from reference TRBV5-5 and TRBJ1-3, reads DAGVTQSPTHLIKTRGQQVTLRCSPISGHKSVSWYQQVLGQGPQFIFQYYEKEERGRGNFPDRFSARQFPNYSSELNVNALLLGDSALYLCASSPLYTGNTIYFGEGSWLTVV.

The rearrangement joins TRBV7-9 to TRBJ1-2, with no clear D. This CDR3 region has 17 residues. The germline gives CDR1 SEHNR, CDR2 FQNEAQ (reference sequence). Trimming took 1 base from V and 6 from J, leaving 21 bases between them. CDR3 amino acids: CASSLEVGPTIGNGYTF. DNA for the CDR3: TGTGCCAGCAGCTTAGAAGTCGGTCCCACTATAGGCAATGGCTACACCTTC.

The CDR3 DNA is TGCAGCGTTGATTTGGGAGATAGCGGGGAGCTGTTTTTT. Protein product: CSVDLGDSGELFF. This chain uses TRBV29-1 with TRBJ2-2; the D gene is possibly TRBD2 (5 bases). The CDR3 totals 13 residues. Looked up from germline, CDR1 is SQVTM and CDR2 is ANQGSEA. V lost 3 bases and J lost 7, with 12 bases in between.

The chain employs TRBV19 and TRBJ2-5, with 8 nucleotides matching TRBD1. Germline CDR1 LNHDA, CDR2 SQIVND (reference sequence). There are 15 residues in the CDR3. J was trimmed by 5 bases and V by 5 bases; bases with no gene match: 10. The CDR3 is CASSGQGVNVETQYF. CDR3 sequence (DNA): TGTGCCAGTAGTGGACAGGGTGTGAATGTCGAGACCCAGTACTTC.

This chain connects TRBV23-1 to TRBJ2-7; the D is unclear. TRBV23-1 is assigned to the ORF class and has an uncertain function. V lost 3 bases and J 3 bases, leaving 9 bases between the germline ends. CDR3 size: 13 residues. The CDR3 spells CASSHPLSYEQYF. In DNA, the CDR3 is TGCGCCAGCAGTCACCCCCTTAGCTACGAGCAGTACTTC.

This chain links TRBV5-1 with TRBJ2-5; weak D call: TRBD1 (5 bases). The CDR3 is made up of 15 amino acids. The V and J ends lost 3 bases and 1 base respectively, with 13 bases between them. The germline gives CDR1 SGHRS, CDR2 YFSETQ. CDR3 nucleotides: TGCGCCAGCAGCTACAGGACCTTCACCCAAGAGACCCAGTACTTC. As protein: CASSYRTFTQETQYF.

This chain links TRBV5-1 with TRBJ1-2, with D unresolved. Germline-derived CDR1 and CDR2 are SGHRS and YFSETQ. The CDR3 extends over 12 amino acids. The V and J ends lost 2 bases and 6 bases respectively, with 8 bases between them. DNA of the CDR3: TGCGCCAGCAGCTTCTATGGTGATGGCTACACCTTC. Its translation: CASSFYGDGYTF.

The chain joins TRBV28 to TRBJ1-4; 7 nucleotides match TRBD1. CDR3 size: 14 residues. Germline lookup yields CDR1 MDHEN and CDR2 SYDVKM. Unmatched junction bases numbered 8, after V lost 5 bases and J lost 8 bases. Here the CDR3 reads CASSAGQAEEKLFF. The CDR3 DNA follows: TGTGCCAGCAGTGCCGGACAGGCAGAAGAAAAACTGTTTTTT.

The chain carries TRBV28 and TRBJ2-5, with a weak D call TRBD1 (5 bases). This CDR3 has 16 residues. V shed 1 base and J shed 3 bases, with 15 bases lying between them. The germline V gene encodes CDR1 MDHEN and CDR2 SYDVKM. In DNA form, the CDR3 reads TGTGCCAGCAGTTTATTCCCCCAAGGGGCTAAAGAGACCCAGTACTTC. This gives the protein CASSLFPQGAKETQYF. Full variable domain (outside the CDR3, taken from reference TRBV28 and TRBJ2-5): DVKVTQSSRYLVKRTGEKVFLECVQDMDHENMFWYRQDPGLGLRLIYFSYDVKMKEKGDIPEGYSVSREKKERFSLILESASTNQTSMYLCASSLFPQGAKETQYFGPGTRLLVL.

The rearrangement joins TRBV4-2 to TRBJ2-3, with D possibly being TRBD2 (6 bases). Germline loops: CDR1 LGHNA, CDR2 YNFKEQ. This CDR3 has 14 amino acids. V was clipped by 1 base and J by 4 bases, with 9 bases between them. CDR3 in amino acids: CASSQGLEADTQYF. In DNA, the CDR3 is TGTGCCAGCAGCCAAGGACTAGAGGCAGATACGCAGTATTTT.

CDR3 nucleotides: TGTGCCAGCAGCTTAACGGTGATGAACACTGAAGCTTTCTTT. Translating it yields CASSLTVMNTEAFF. This chain uses TRBV7-2 with TRBJ1-1; no clear D gene. CDR1 is SGHTA, CDR2 FQGNSA, per germline. V lost 2 bases, J lost 0 bases, and 7 bases lay in between. This CDR3 is 14 amino acids long.